These 10 T cell receptor beta chains were sequenced from one sample in a study of T-cell reconstitution after alpha-beta-depleted transplantation in children (dated by TCRdb to between 2015 and 2016). Preparation of the library involved PCR. Instrument used: Illumina HiSeq 2500. To normalize quantification of the TCRbeta repertoire, the TCR libraries were built with molecular barcoding that relied on unique molecular identifiers. The public reads were run again by TCRdb, first through fastp at Q25 and then through MiXCR, and only productive beta chains were kept. Rows merge per CDR3 protein into single entries with the most common DNA and genes. In all, the sample holds some 340,000 distinct CDR3 sequences, and 10% of those were seen once. The ten largest clonotypes hold roughly 2.5% of the sample. This sample comprised PBMCs from the stem cell graft donor, obtained from the stem cell graft. The receptors here all came from a human donor who donated a stem cell graft to a child with acute lymphoblastic leukemia.

This clonotype was detected many times. The chain links TRBV7-8 to TRBJ2-4; D unclear. CDR1 and CDR2 (germline): SGHVS, FQNEAQ. CDR3 length: 16 residues. V was pared by 1 base and J by 1 base, with 11 bases between. The CDR3 sequence: CASSLGIGRAKNIQYF. The DNA of the CDR3 is TGTGCCAGCAGCTTAGGAATCGGAAGGGCCAAAAACATTCAGTACTTC. Full variable domain (missing parts from reference TRBV7-8 and TRBJ2-4): GAGVSQSPRYKVAKRGQDVALRCDPISGHVSLFWYQQALGQGPEFLTYFQNEAQLDKSGLPSDRFFAERPEGSVSTLKIQRTQQEDSAVYLCASSLGIGRAKNIQYFGAGTRLSVL.

Here the CDR3 DNA reads TGCGCCAGCAGCTTGTCGAGTCGGGCCTCCTACAATGAGCAGTTCTTC. Translating it yields CASSLSSRASYNEQFF. The chain is built from TRBV5-1 and TRBJ2-1; the D is unclear. Germline CDR1 SGHRS, CDR2 YFSETQ. This CDR3 has 16 amino acids. The V gene lost 1 base and the J gene lost 0 bases, with 11 bases spanning the gap.

This clonotype was detected only a few times. This rearrangement joins TRBV12-3 or TRBV12-4 to TRBJ1-2; D might be TRBD1 (5 bases). The CDR3 consists of 14 residues. The V gene lost 8 bases and the J gene lost 7 bases, with 20 bases spanning the gap. The DNA for the CDR3 is TGTGCCAGCTCCTCCGGGGGACTATATGGTGGCTACACCTTC. Residues: CASSSGGLYGGYTF.

This clonotype was seen a few times. The V call is TRBV6-1, the J call TRBJ1-2; D possibly corresponds to TRBD1 (5 bases). The CDR3 length is 14 residues. Germline V gene sequence: CDR1 MNHNS, CDR2 SASEGT. The V and J ends lost 4 bases and 3 bases respectively, with 12 bases between them. Here the CDR3 DNA reads TGTGCCAGCAGTGTAGGCAGGGAGGACTATGGCTACACCTTC. This gives the protein CASSVGREDYGYTF.

This clonotype was found a few times. V and J are TRBV7-2 and TRBJ1-2, with 10 bases lining up with TRBD1. CDR3 size: 14 residues. CDR1 and CDR2 (germline): SGHTA, FQGNSA. Losses at the gene ends were 5 bases for V and 4 bases for J; bases not matched to a gene: 4. CDR3 nucleotide sequence: TGTGCCAGCAGCCCGGGGACAGGGGTCTATGGCTACACCTTC. Amino acid sequence: CASSPGTGVYGYTF.

This clonotype was recorded at least ten times. The rearrangement uses TRBV7-2 and TRBJ1-5; the D gene is possibly TRBD1 (5 bases). The CDR3 spans 15 residues. Trimming pared 6 bases from V and 4 bases from J, leaving 16 bases between. Germline V CDR1 and CDR2: SGHTA, FQGNSA. Written as DNA, the CDR3 is TGTGCCAGCAGACCGGGACCCTGGGGAAATCAGCCCCAGCATTTT. Translating it yields CASRPGPWGNQPQHF.

This clonotype appeared a few times. Here the CDR3 DNA reads TGTGCCAGCAAGAGGACAGGGAAGACCTACGAGCAGTACTTC. This translates into CASKRTGKTYEQYF. The rearrangement joins TRBV28 to TRBJ2-7, with 8 bases identical to TRBD1. Trimming took 7 bases from V and 2 from J; bases not matched to a gene: 7. There are 14 residues in the CDR3. The germline V gene has CDR1 MDHEN and CDR2 SYDVKM.

The V and J genes are TRBV29-1 and TRBJ2-2, with D perhaps assigned TRBD1 or TRBD2 (5 bases each). V lost 3 bases and J lost 5, with 13 bases in between. The CDR3 covers 14 residues. CDR1 is SQVTM, CDR2 ANQGSEA, per germline. The CDR3 DNA follows: TGCAGCGTTGATGGGCAGGGAGATACCGGGGAGCTGTTTTTT. It translates to CSVDGQGDTGELFF.

This sequence joins TRBV15 and TRBJ2-1, with D hard to call. V lost 4 bases and J lost 8, with 9 bases in between. The CDR3 length is 12 residues. Germline V lookup: CDR1 LNHNV, CDR2 YYDKDF (reference sequence). The CDR3, as DNA: TGTGCCACCAGCACCTATCGGGATGAGCAGTTCTTC. This codes for CATSTYRDEQFF.

This clonotype was observed at least ten times. V usage is TRBV7-2 and J usage is TRBJ2-7, with TRBD2 matching over 13 bases. The CDR3 covers 16 residues. CDR1 is SGHTA and CDR2 is FQGNSA in the germline V gene. V dropped 3 bases and J dropped 3; count of bases not matched to a gene: 5. The DNA for the CDR3 is TGTGCCAGCAGCTTGGGACTAGCGGGATCGATCTACGAGCAGTACTTC. Its translation is CASSLGLAGSIYEQYF.